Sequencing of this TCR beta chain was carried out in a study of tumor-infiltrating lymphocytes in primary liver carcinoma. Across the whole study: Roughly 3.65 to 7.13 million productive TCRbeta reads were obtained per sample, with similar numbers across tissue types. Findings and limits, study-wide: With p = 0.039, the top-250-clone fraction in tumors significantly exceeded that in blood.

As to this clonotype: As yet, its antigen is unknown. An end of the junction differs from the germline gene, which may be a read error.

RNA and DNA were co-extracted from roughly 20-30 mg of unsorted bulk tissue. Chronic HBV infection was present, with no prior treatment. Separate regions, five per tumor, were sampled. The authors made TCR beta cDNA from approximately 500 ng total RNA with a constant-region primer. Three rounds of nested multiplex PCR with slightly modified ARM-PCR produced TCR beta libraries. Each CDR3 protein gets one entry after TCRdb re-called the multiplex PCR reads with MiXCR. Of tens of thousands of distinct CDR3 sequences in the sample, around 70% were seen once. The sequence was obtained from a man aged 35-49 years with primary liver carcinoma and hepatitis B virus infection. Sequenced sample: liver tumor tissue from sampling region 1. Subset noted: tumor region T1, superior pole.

The CDR3 region has the DNA TGTGACAGCGGCCCGGACTCCCCGTCAGATACGCAGTATTTT. It translates to CDSGPDSPSDTQYF. The chain couples TRBV11-2 to TRBJ2-3; D is possibly TRBD2 (5 bases). The CDR3 covers 14 residues. Germline V CDR1 and CDR2: SGHAT, FQNNGV.